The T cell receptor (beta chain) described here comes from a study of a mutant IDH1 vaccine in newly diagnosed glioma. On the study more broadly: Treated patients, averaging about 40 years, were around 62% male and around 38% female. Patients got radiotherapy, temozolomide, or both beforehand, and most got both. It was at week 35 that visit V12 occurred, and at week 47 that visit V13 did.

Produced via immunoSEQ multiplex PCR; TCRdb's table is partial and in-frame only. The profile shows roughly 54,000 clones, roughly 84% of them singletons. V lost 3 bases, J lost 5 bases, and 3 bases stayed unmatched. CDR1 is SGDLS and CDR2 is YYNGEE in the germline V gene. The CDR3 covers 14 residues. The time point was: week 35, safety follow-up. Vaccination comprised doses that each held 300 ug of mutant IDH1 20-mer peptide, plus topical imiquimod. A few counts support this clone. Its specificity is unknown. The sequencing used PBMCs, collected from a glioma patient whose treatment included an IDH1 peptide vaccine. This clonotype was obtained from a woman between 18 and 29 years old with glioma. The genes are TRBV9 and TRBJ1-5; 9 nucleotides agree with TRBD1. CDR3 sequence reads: CASSDGQGHQPQHF. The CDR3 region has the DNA TGTGCCAGCAGCGACGGACAGGGGCATCAGCCCCAGCATTTT.